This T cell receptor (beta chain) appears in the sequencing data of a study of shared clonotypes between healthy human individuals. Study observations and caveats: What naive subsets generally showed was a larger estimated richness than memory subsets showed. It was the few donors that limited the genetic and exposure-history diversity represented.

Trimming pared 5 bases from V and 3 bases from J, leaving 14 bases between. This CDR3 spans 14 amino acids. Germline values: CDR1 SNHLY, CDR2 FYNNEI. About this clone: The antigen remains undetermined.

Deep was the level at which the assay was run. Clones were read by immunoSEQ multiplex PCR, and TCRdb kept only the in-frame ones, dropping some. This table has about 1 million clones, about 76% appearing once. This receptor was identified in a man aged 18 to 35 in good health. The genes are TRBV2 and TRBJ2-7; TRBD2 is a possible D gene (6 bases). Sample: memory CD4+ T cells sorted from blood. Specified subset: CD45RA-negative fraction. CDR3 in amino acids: CASSPTGGGYEQYF. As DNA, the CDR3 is TGTGCCAGCAGTCCCACCGGGGGAGGCTACGAGCAGTACTTC.